The 18 T cell receptor beta chains reported below all come from one sample, sequenced in a study of early T cells in non-severe SARS-CoV-2 infection. TCRdb ran MiXCR on the 5' RACE reads and lists one entry per CDR3 protein. The sample consists of just over 25,000 distinct CDR3 sequences, roughly 4.9% of them appearing once. Specimen: whole blood. These receptors all stem from an adult who was a healthcare worker with PCR-confirmed SARS-CoV-2 infection or an uninfected control (not recorded which).

The gene calls are TRBV20-1 and TRBJ2-3, with a weak D call TRBD2 (5 bases). Germline V CDR1 and CDR2: DFQATT, SNEGSKA (reference sequence). The CDR3 contains 16 residues. The V end was cut by 1 base, the J end by 1 base, with 15 bases between. CDR3 sequence reads: CSARVVDSWRTDTQYF. In nucleotides, the CDR3 is TGCAGTGCTAGAGTAGTGGACTCTTGGCGCACAGATACGCAGTATTTT.

The sample holds many counts of this clonotype. The chain combines TRBV5-1 with TRBJ1-6; TRBD1 agrees at 8 bases. The CDR3 runs to 15 residues. Germline loops: CDR1 SGHRS, CDR2 YFSETQ. V trimming: 2 bases; J trimming: 3 bases; junction bases outside the gene matches: 1. The CDR3 region is CASSLQGGYNSPLHF. The CDR3 DNA reads TGCGCCAGCAGCTTACAGGGGGGCTATAATTCACCCCTCCACTTT.

This clonotype was seen many times. V is TRBV6-5 and J is TRBJ1-2; the match to TRBD1 covers 7 bases. V trimming: 5 bases; J trimming: 6 bases; junction bases outside the gene matches: 3. Germline assignment: CDR1 MNHEY and CDR2 SVGAGI. The CDR3 contains 12 residues. The CDR3 here is CASSPDRDGYTF. Written as DNA, the CDR3 is TGTGCCAGCAGTCCCGACAGGGATGGCTACACCTTC.

This clonotype rates as medium-sized. The V and J genes are TRBV29-1 and TRBJ2-5; TRBD2 agrees at 7 bases. CDR1 and CDR2 from the germline V gene are SQVTM and ANQGSEA. The CDR3 is 12 residues long. The V gene end was trimmed by 7 bases and the J gene end by 2 bases; junction bases not matched to a gene: 4. The CDR3 sequence is CSGGEGQETQYF. For the CDR3, the DNA is TGCAGCGGAGGGGAGGGGCAAGAGACCCAGTACTTC.

This clonotype came up many times. The chain links TRBV5-1 to TRBJ2-2, with 7 bases identical to TRBD2. This CDR3 is built from 15 residues. J gave up 4 bases and V 2 bases, and 5 bases lay outside the gene matches. The germline V gene encodes CDR1 SGHRS and CDR2 YFSETQ. CDR3 sequence reads: CASSLTSVVTGELFF. The CDR3 DNA sequence: TGCGCCAGCAGCTTAACTAGCGTAGTCACCGGGGAGCTGTTTTTT.

This clonotype came up many times. The chain links TRBV25-1 to TRBJ2-1, with D possibly TRBD1 on 6 matching bases. The germline gives CDR1 MGHDK, CDR2 SYGVNS. The V gene lost 3 bases and the J gene lost 8 bases, with 17 bases spanning the gap. CDR3 size: 15 residues. In DNA, the CDR3 is TGTGCCAGCAGTGATGGCAATAGGGGGATATATGAGCAGTTCTTC. Amino acids: CASSDGNRGIYEQFF. The variable domain in full, with the rest retrieved from reference TRBV25-1 and TRBJ2-1, is EADIYQTPRYLVIGTGKKITLECSQTMGHDKMYWYQQDPGMELHLIHYSYGVNSTEKGDLSSESTVSRIRTEHFPLTLESARPSHTSQYLCASSDGNRGIYEQFFGPGTRLTVL.

This clonotype was counted at least ten times. V and J are TRBV28 and TRBJ2-2; D is undetermined. Trimming removed 6 bases from V and 4 bases from J, with 9 bases in between. CDR1 is MDHEN, CDR2 SYDVKM, per germline. This CDR3 spans 13 amino acids. CDR3 in amino acids: CASSPLPTGELFF. In nucleotides, the CDR3 is TGTGCCAGCAGCCCACTTCCCACCGGGGAGCTGTTTTTT.

This clonotype has at least ten counts. The CDR3 loop is CASSDRSSGANVLTF. CDR3 in DNA: TGTGCCAGCAGTGACAGGTCCTCTGGGGCCAACGTCCTGACTTTC. The chain combines TRBV6-1 with TRBJ2-6; D is unclear. V lost 3 bases, J lost 0 bases, and 6 bases lay in between. CDR1 and CDR2 from the germline V gene are MNHNS and SASEGT. The CDR3 loop spans 15 amino acids.

This clonotype was observed many times. The chain combines TRBV4-3 with TRBJ1-2, with D maybe TRBD1 (5 bases). Trimming left V 2 bases short and J 1 base short, with 11 bases between. CDR3 length equals 15 residues. Germline V CDR1 and CDR2: LGHNA, YSLEER. The CDR3 coding sequence is TGCGCCAGCAGCCAAACCGGGGGACTTAACTATGGCTACACCTTC. Its protein product is CASSQTGGLNYGYTF.

The genes are TRBV5-6 and TRBJ2-5, with D perhaps given as TRBD1 or TRBD2 (5 bases each). The CDR3 is 14 residues long. V was clipped by 6 bases and J by 4 bases, with 16 bases between them. Germline V gives CDR1 SGHDT, CDR2 YYEEEE. The DNA for the CDR3 is TGTGCCAGCACCCCCGACGGGGCGGGAGAGACCCAGTACTTC. Translating it yields CASTPDGAGETQYF.

This clonotype was detected ten times or more. The chain uses TRBV15 and TRBJ2-7, with 16 bases fitting TRBD2. The CDR3 contains 17 residues. In germline, CDR1 is LNHNV, CDR2 YYDKDF (reference sequence). Trimming at V came to 1 base and at J to 2 bases, leaving 2 bases not matched to a gene. The CDR3 DNA reads as TGTGCCACCAGCAGAGTTGGGACTAGCGGGAGGGCCTACGAGCAGTACTTC. It translates to CATSRVGTSGRAYEQYF.

The sample holds one count of this clonotype. V and J are TRBV6-1 and TRBJ1-1; D not certain. Trimming removed 2 bases at V and 6 bases at J, with 7 bases between. CDR1 and CDR2 from the germline V gene are MNHNS and SASEGT. The CDR3 length is 12 residues. This chain's CDR3 is CASSEQPAEAFF. The CDR3 region has the DNA TGTGCCAGCAGTGAACAACCTGCTGAAGCTTTCTTT.

There are many counts of this clonotype. The V gene is TRBV25-1, the J gene TRBJ2-7; D remains unclear. The CDR3 has 9 residues. The germline gives CDR1 MGHDK, CDR2 SYGVNS. The ends were cut back, 7 bases at V and 5 bases at J, with 3 bases in the middle. CDR3 bases: TGTGCCAGCACTCACGAGCAGTACTTC. As protein: CASTHEQYF.

This clonotype has a handful of counts. CDR3 protein: CASSRIPGPRSTDTQYF. The CDR3 DNA follows: TGTGCCAGCAGCCGTATCCCGGGGCCCCGTAGCACAGATACGCAGTATTTT. V is TRBV4-2 and J is TRBJ2-3; possibly TRBD1 or TRBD2 for D (5 bases each). The CDR3 has 17 amino acids. From germline, CDR1 is LGHNA and CDR2 YNFKEQ. V gave up 4 bases and J gave up 0 bases, with 17 bases separating them.

This clonotype has at least ten counts. The chain uses TRBV10-3 and TRBJ2-3; D remains ambiguous. CDR3 size: 15 residues. The germline gives CDR1 ENHRY, CDR2 SYGVKD. Trimming took off 4 bases at V and 2 bases at J, with 13 bases between the two ends. CDR3 nucleotide sequence: TGTGCCATCAGTGCGCAGACACTCTTCACAGATACGCAGTATTTT. Amino acid sequence: CAISAQTLFTDTQYF.

This clonotype was picked up many times. The chain carries TRBV20-1 and TRBJ2-1, with a possible D match to TRBD2 (6 bases). Trimming took off 3 bases at V and 0 bases at J, with 12 bases between the two ends. Germline CDR1 and CDR2: DFQATT and SNEGSKA (reference sequence). This CDR3 has 15 residues. CDR3 region: CSASGRPTSYNEQFF. For the CDR3, the DNA is TGCAGTGCTAGCGGGAGACCGACCTCCTACAATGAGCAGTTCTTC.

This clonotype showed up many times. The gene calls are TRBV6-2 or TRBV6-3 and TRBJ2-1; 8 positions agree with TRBD1. Trimming at V came to 4 bases and at J to 3 bases, leaving 5 bases not matched to a gene. The CDR3 loop spans 15 amino acids. Germline loops: CDR1 MNHEY, CDR2 SVGEGT. For the CDR3, the DNA is TGTGCCAGCAGTTGGACAGGGAAAATCTACAATGAGCAGTTCTTC. Its protein is CASSWTGKIYNEQFF.

This clonotype was seen many times. The CDR3 loop is CASSLRQSRDEQFF. In nucleotides, the CDR3 is TGTGCCAGCAGTCTCAGACAGAGCCGAGATGAGCAGTTCTTC. The J gene is TRBJ2-1, the V gene TRBV12-3 or TRBV12-4, with D possibly matching TRBD1 (5 bases). The CDR3 sequence is 14 residues long. V lost 5 bases, J lost 8 bases, and 16 bases lay in between.